Listed here is a single TCR beta chain. What it recognizes is unknown. These data are taken from a study of cytomegalovirus exposure and HLA in healthy donors. The CDR3 sequence is 17 residues long. The germline gives CDR1 LGHNT, CDR2 FRNRAP. After removal of 3 bases from V and 10 bases from J, the junction contained 16 bases not matched to a gene. The PCR used 60 Vbeta and 13 Jbeta primers. Produced via immunoSEQ multiplex PCR; TCRdb's table is partial and in-frame only. Counted here are fewer than 200,000 clones, approximately 71% occurring once; the ten biggest clones make up about 1.6%. Study conclusions and caveats: Across donors, sequencing depth was assumed by presence/absence analyses to be roughly uniform. As a later analysis revealed, most CMV-associated TCR beta chains appeared HLA-restricted. Later analysis showed TCR association rates varying by HLA locus, highest for DRB1 and lowest for HLA-C.

Sequenced material: PBMCs. The clonotype was recovered from a girl between 10 and 17 years old in good health and CMV-seronegative. The rearrangement links TRBV12-5 to TRBJ1-4, with 8 bases matching TRBD1. The CDR3 DNA sequence: TGTGCTAGTGGTTTAGACGTCGCCGGGACAGACAGGGGAAAACTGTTTTTT. Translation: CASGLDVAGTDRGKLFF.